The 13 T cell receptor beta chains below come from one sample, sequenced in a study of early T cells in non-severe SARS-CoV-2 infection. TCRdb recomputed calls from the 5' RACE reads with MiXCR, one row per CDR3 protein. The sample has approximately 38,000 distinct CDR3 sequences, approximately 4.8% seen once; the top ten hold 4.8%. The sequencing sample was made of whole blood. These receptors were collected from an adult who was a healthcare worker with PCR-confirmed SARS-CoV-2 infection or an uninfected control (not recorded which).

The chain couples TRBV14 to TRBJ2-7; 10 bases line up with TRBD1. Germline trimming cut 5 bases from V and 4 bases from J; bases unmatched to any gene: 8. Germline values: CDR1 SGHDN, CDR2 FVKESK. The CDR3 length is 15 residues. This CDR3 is CASSLSGQGFYEQYF. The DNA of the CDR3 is TGTGCCAGCAGCTTGTCGGGACAGGGGTTTTACGAGCAGTACTTC.

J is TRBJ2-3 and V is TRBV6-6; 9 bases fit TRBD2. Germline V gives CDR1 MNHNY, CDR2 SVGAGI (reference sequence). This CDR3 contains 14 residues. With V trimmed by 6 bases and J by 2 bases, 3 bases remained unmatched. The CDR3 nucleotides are TGTGCCAGCAGCCGCGGGGGGGCCACAGATACGCAGTATTTT. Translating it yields CASSRGGATDTQYF.

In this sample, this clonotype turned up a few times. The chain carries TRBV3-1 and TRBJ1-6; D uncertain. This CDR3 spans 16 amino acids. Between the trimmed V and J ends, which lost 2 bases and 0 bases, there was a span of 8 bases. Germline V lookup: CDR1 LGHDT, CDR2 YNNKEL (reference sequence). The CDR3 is CASSQTVYSYNSPLHF. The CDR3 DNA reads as TGTGCCAGCAGCCAAACAGTCTACTCCTATAATTCACCCCTCCACTTT.

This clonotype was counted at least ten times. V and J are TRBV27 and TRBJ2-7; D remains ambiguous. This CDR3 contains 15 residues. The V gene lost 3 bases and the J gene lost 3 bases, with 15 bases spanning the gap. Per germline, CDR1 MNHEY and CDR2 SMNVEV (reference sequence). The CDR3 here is CASSFSSGSHYEQYF. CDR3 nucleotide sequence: TGTGCCAGCAGTTTTAGTTCGGGCAGCCACTACGAGCAGTACTTC.

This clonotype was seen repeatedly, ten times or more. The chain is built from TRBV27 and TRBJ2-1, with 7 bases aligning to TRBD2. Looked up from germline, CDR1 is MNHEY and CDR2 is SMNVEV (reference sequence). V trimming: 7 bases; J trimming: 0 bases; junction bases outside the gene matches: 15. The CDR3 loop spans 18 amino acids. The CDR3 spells CASISRASGRSSYNEQFF. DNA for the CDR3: TGTGCCAGCATTAGTAGGGCTAGCGGAAGGAGCTCCTACAATGAGCAGTTCTTC.

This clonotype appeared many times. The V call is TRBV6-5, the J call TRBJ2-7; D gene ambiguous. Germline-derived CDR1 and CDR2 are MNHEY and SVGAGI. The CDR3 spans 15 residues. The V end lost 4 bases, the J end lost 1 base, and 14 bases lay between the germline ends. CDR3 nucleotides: TGTGCCAGCAGTTCCACGCGCCGGCAGTCCTACGAGCAGTACTTC. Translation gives CASSSTRRQSYEQYF.

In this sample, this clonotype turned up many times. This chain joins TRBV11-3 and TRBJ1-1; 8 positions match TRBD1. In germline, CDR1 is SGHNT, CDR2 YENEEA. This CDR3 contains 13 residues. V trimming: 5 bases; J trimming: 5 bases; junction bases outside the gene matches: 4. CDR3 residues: CASSLNRGTEAFF. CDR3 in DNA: TGTGCCAGCAGCCTAAACAGGGGGACTGAAGCTTTCTTT.

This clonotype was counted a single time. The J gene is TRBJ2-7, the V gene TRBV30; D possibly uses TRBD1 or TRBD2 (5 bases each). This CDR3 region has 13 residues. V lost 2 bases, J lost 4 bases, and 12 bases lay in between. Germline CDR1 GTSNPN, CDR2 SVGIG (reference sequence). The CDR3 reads CAWSKGDLYEQYF. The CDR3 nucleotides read TGTGCCTGGAGTAAAGGGGACCTTTACGAGCAGTACTTC.

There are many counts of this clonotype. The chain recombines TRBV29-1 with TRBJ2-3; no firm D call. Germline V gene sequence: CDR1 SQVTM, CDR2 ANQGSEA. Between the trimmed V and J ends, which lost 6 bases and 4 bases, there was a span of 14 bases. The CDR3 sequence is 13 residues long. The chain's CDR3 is CSVGSSRADTQYF. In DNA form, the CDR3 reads TGCAGCGTAGGAAGTTCCCGGGCAGATACGCAGTATTTT.

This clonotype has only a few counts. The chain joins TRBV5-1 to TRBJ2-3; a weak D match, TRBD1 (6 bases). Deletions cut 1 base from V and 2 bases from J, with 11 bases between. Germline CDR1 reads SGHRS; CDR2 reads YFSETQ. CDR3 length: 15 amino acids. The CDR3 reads CASSLFGQPTDTQYF. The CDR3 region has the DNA TGCGCCAGCAGCTTGTTTGGACAGCCCACAGATACGCAGTATTTT.

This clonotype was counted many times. CDR3 sequence (DNA): TGTGCCAGCAGCAGGGACAGAGACACTGAAGCTTTCTTT. It translates to CASSRDRDTEAFF. The chain uses TRBV3-1 and TRBJ1-1; 7 nucleotides agree with TRBD1. This CDR3 is 13 amino acids long. V gave up 5 bases and J gave up 3 bases; unmatched junction bases: 3. CDR1 is LGHDT, CDR2 YNNKEL, per germline (reference sequence).

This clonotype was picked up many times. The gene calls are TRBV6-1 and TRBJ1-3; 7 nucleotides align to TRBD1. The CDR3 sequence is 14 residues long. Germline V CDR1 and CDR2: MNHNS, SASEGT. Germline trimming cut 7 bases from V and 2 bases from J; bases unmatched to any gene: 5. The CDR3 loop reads CASNKDRPGNTIYF. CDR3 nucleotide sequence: TGTGCCAGCAATAAGGACAGGCCTGGAAACACCATATATTTT.

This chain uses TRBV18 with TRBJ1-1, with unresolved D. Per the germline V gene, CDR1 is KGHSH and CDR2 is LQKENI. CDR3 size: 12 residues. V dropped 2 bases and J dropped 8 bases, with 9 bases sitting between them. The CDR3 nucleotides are TGTGCCAGCTCACCAGGCGGGGTGGAAGCTTTCTTT. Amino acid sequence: CASSPGGVEAFF.